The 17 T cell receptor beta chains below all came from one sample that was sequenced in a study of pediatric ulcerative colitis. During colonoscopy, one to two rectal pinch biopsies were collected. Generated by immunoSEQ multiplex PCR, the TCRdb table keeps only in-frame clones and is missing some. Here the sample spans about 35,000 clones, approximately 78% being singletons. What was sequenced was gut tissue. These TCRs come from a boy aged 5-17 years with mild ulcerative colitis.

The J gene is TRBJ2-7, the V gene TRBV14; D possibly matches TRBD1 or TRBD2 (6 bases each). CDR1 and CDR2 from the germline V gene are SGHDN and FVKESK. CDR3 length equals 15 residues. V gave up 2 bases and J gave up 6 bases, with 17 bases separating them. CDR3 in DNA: TGTGCCAGCAGCCAATGGCGGGAACAGGGACCCGAGCAGTACTTC. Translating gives CASSQWREQGPEQYF.

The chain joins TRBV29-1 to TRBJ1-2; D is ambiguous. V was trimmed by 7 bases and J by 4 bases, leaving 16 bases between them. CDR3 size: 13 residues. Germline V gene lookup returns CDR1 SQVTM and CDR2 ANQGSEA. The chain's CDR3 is CSALGSLSYGYTF. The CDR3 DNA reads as TGCAGCGCCCTGGGAAGCCTTAGCTATGGCTACACCTTC. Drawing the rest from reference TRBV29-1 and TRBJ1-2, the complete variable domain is SAVISQKPSRDICQRGTSLTIQCQVDSQVTMMFWYRQQPGQSLTLIATANQGSEATYESGFVIDKFPISRPNLTFSTLTVSNMSPEDSSIYLCSALGSLSYGYTFGSGTRLTVV.

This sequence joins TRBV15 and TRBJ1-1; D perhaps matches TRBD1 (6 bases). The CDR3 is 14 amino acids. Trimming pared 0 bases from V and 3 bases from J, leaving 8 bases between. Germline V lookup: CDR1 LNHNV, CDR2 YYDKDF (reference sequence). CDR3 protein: CATSRERGYTEAFF. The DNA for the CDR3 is TGTGCCACCAGCAGAGAAAGGGGGTACACTGAAGCTTTCTTT.

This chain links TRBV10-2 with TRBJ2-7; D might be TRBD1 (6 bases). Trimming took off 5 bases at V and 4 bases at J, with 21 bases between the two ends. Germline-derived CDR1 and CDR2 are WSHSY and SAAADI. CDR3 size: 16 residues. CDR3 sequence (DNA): TGCGCCAGCAGTCAACGGGGTGAAGGGGGTTCATACGAGCAGTACTTC. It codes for CASSQRGEGGSYEQYF.

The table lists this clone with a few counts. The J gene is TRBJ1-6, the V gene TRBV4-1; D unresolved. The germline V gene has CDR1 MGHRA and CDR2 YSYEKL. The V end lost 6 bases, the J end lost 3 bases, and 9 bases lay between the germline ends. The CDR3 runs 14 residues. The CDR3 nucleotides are TGCGCCAGCAGAGACAAGGACTATAATTCACCCCTCCACTTT. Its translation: CASRDKDYNSPLHF.

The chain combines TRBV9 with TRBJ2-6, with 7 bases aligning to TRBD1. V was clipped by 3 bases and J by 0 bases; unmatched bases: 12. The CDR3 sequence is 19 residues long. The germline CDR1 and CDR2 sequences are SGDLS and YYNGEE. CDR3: CASSGLAQRQGSGANVLTF. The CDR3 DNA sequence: TGTGCCAGCAGCGGATTGGCCCAACGACAGGGCTCTGGGGCCAACGTCCTGACTTTC.

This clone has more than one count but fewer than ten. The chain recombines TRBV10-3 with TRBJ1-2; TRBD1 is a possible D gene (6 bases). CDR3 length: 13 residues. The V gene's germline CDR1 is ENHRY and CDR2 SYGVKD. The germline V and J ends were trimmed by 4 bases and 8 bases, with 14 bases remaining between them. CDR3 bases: TGTGCCATCAGTGTCACAACAGGGAACGGCTACACCTTC. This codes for CAISVTTGNGYTF.

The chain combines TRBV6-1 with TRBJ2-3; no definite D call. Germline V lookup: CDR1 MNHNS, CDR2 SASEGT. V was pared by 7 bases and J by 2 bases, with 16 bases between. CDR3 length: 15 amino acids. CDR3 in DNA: TGTGCCAGCACCCTAAGGCGGCTGATCACAGATACGCAGTATTTT. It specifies CASTLRRLITDTQYF.

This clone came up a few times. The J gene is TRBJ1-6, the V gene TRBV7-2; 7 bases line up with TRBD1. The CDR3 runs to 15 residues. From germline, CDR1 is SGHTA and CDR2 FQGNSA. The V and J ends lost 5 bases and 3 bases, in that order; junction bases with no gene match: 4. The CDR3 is CASSPRDSYNSPLHF. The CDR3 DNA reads TGTGCCAGCAGCCCGAGGGACAGCTATAATTCACCCCTCCACTTT.

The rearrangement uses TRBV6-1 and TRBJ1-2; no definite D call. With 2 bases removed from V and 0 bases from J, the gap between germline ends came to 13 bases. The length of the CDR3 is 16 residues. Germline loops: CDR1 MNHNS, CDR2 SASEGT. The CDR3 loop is CASSEHAGLANYGYTF. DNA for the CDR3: TGTGCCAGCAGTGAACATGCCGGCCTAGCTAACTATGGCTACACCTTC.

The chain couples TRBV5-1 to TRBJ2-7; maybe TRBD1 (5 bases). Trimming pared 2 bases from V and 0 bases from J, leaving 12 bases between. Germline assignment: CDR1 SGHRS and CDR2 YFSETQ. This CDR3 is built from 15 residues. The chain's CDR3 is CASSLPHRPSYEQYF. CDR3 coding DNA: TGCGCCAGCAGCTTACCCCACAGGCCCTCCTACGAGCAGTACTTC.

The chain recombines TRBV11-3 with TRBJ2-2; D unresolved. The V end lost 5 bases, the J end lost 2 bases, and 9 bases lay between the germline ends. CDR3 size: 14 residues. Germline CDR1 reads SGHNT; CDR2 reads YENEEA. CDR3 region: CASSQGLNTGELFF. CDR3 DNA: TGTGCCAGCAGCCAAGGTCTTAACACCGGGGAGCTGTTTTTT.

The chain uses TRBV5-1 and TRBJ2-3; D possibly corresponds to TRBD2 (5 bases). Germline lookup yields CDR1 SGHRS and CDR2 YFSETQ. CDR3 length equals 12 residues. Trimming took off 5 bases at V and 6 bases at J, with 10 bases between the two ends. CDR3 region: CASRGSADTQYF. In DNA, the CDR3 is TGCGCCAGCAGGGGGAGCGCGGATACGCAGTATTTT.

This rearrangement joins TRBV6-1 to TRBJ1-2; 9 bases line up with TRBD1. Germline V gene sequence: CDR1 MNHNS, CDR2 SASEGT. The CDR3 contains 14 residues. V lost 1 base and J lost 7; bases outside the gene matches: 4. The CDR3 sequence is CASSEGTGEIGYTF. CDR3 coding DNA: TGTGCCAGCAGTGAAGGGACAGGGGAGATTGGCTACACCTTC.

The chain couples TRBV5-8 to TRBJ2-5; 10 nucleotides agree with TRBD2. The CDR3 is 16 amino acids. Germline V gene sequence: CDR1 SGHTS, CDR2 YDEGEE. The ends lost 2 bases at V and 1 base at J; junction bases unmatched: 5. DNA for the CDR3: TGTGCCAGCAGCTTAGCGCTAGCGGGGGCCCAAGAGACCCAGTACTTC. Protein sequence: CASSLALAGAQETQYF.

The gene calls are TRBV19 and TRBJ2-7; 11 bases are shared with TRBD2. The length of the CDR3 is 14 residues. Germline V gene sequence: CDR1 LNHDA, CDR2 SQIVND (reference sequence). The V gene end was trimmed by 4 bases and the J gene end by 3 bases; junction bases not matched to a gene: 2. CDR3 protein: CASSTTSGGYEQYF. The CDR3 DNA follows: TGTGCCAGTAGTACCACTAGCGGGGGCTACGAGCAGTACTTC. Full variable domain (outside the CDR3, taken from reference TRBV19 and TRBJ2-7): DGGITQSPKYLFRKEGQNVTLSCEQNLNHDAMYWYRQDPGQGLRLIYYSQIVNDFQKGDIAEGYSVSREKKESFPLTVTSAQKNPTAFYLCASSTTSGGYEQYFGPGTRLTVT.

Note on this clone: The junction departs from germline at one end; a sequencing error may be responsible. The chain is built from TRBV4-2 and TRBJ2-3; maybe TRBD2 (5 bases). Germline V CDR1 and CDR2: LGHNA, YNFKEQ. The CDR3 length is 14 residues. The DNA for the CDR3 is TGTGCCAGCAGTCAAGCGGTTCTGACGGGTACGCAGTATTTT. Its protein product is CASSQAVLTGTQYF.